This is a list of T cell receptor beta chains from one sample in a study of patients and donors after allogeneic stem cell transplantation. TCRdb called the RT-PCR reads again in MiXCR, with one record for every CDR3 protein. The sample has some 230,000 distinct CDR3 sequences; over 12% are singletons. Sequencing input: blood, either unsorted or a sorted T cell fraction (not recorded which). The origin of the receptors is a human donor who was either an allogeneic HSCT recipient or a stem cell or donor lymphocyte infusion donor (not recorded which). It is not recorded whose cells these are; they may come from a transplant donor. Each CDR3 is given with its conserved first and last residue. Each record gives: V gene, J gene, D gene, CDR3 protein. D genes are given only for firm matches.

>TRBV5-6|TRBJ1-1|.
CASSLAHGEAFF
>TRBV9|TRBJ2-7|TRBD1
CASSVGPTGSEQYF
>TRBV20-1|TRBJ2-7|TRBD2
CSARVITGTSGSTYYEQYF
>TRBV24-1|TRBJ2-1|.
CASSSGLTGTSYNEQFF
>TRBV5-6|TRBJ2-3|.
CASRRGTFLGTDTQYF
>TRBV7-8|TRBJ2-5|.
CASSPLISQETQYF
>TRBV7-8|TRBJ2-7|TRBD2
CASRLAGSIEQYF
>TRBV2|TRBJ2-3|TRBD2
CASQIAGGPTDTQYF
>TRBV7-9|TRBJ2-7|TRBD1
CASSSNRGRSSYEQYF
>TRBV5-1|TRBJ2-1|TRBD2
CASSLVASGKSEQFF
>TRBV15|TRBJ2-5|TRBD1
CATSKGTGGLQETQYF
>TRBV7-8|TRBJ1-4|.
CASSPPGRGREKLFF
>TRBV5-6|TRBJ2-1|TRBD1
CASSLPRQGYEQFF
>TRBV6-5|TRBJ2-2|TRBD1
CASSFFGTGAAGELFF
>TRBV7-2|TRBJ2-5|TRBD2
CASSLVSSSGGQETQYF
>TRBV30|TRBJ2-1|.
CAWGGWGEGNEQFF
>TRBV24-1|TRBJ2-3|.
CATSDPSVQGLSWDTQYF
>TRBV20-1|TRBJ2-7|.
CSAPPSGQSYEQYF
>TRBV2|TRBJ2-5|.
CASTRGRETQYF
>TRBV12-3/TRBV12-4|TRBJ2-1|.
CASSFRPGRGPSSYNEQFF
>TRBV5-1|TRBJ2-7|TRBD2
CASSLGDYPKLYF
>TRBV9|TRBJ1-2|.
CASSAPANYGYTF
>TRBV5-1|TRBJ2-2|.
CASSLAVDTGELFF
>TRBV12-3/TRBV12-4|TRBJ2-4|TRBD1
CASSPQGAWDIQYF
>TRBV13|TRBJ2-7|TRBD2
CASSPGLAGVSYEQYF
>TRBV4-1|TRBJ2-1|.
CASSPLNRHNEQFF
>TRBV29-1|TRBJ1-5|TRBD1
CSVGFRTGPDQPQHF
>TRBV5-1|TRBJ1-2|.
CASSIGTPLVDGYTF
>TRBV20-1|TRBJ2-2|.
CSAEGLRTGELFF
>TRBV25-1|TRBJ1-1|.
CASSYQGYGRSTEAFF
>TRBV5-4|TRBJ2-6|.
CASSFYSSGANVLTF
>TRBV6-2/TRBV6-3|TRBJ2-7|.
CASSPRGYEQYF
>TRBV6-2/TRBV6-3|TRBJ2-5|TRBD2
CASSYGGTKETQYF
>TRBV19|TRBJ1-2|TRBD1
CASSNRDRDGYTF
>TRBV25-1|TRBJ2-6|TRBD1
CASSETGGPPWGANVLTF
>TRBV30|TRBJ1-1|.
CAERSNTEAFF
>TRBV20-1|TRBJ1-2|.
CSARDRRQPYTF
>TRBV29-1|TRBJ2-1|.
CSVEAVSGGFGGQFF
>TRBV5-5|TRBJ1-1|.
CASSQPHRATEAFF
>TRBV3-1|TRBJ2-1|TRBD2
CASSQGLLAGASYNEQFF
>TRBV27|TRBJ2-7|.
CASKSGVGGGEQYF
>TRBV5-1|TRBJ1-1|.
CASIGPEAGTEAFF
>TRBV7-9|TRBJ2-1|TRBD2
CASSQTSGGLTKQFF
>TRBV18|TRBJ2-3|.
CASSPRSEGPDHTDTQYF
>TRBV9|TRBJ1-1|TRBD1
CASSVSPGGTTEAFF
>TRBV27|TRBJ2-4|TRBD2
CASSFGGLAEFKNIQYF
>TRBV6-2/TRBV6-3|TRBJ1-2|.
CASRLRNYGYTF
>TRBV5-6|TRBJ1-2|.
CASSLGRDRGGYTF
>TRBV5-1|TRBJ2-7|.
CASSLSVSGDAYF
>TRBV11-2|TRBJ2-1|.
CASSIRWSYNEQFF
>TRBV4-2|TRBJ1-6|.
CASSLGFAGMSSYNSPLHF
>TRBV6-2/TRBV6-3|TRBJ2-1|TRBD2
CASRPVRGADNEQFF